The rows below give T cell receptor beta chains drawn from one sample of a study of spatial heterogeneity in lung cancer. TCRdb reanalysed the 5' RACE reads using MiXCR and keeps one entry per CDR3 protein. The table lists over 8,500 distinct CDR3 sequences, around 5.1% of them singletons. The input for sequencing was lung tumor tissue, taken at surgery. Receptor source: a male donor with early-stage non-small cell lung cancer. The CDR3 runs from the conserved cysteine through the conserved F or W. The order of the fields is D gene, J gene, V gene, CDR3 protein. A D gene is named only where the DNA matches it firmly.

.	TRBJ2-7	TRBV10-3	CAISPGTSNEQYF
.	TRBJ2-1	TRBV28	CASSLMAQSYNEQFF
.	TRBJ1-1	TRBV6-6	CASRPGPVEAFF
.	TRBJ1-2	TRBV7-9	CASSFERVGYTF
.	TRBJ1-4	TRBV12-3/TRBV12-4	CASRFGGSGEKLFF
TRBD1	TRBJ1-1	TRBV29-1	CSVVGTDEAFF
.	TRBJ1-1	TRBV6-7	CASSYHAGNSNTEAFF
TRBD2	TRBJ2-1	TRBV29-1	CSVSHGGSGSYNEQFF
TRBD1	TRBJ1-3	TRBV6-2/TRBV6-3	CASSYPPPGQGRNTIYF
TRBD2	TRBJ2-3	TRBV20-1	CSARAASGSTDTQYF
TRBD1	TRBJ2-3	TRBV4-1	CASSPSGTGGGQTSTDTQYF
.	TRBJ1-5	TRBV12-3/TRBV12-4	CASSLQSNQPQHF
TRBD2	TRBJ2-7	TRBV20-1	CSARAAGRSSGEQYF
.	TRBJ1-1	TRBV29-1	CSVHGATEAFF
.	TRBJ1-4	TRBV29-1	CIAGRENEKLFF
TRBD2	TRBJ2-2	TRBV10-3	CAITRTSGELFF
.	TRBJ2-1	TRBV5-1	CASSLEGGSYNEQFF
.	TRBJ2-5	TRBV5-5	CASSSDPQETQYF
TRBD2	TRBJ2-1	TRBV9	CASSAAGLVLRNEQFF
.	TRBJ2-7	TRBV27	CASSLYGPSRKQYF
TRBD1	TRBJ2-7	TRBV28	CASGTPGQGAFEQYF
TRBD2	TRBJ2-1	TRBV4-2	CASSQGPSSGGADEQFF
.	TRBJ2-1	TRBV18	CASSPSGGRSVIFF
.	TRBJ1-1	TRBV5-6	CASSIYLCSARLNTEAFF
TRBD1	TRBJ2-5	TRBV5-1	CASSTGDPYQETQYF
TRBD2	TRBJ2-2	TRBV20-1	CSARLLAGGPHGELFF
TRBD1	TRBJ2-7	TRBV27	CASTGQGLYEQYF
.	TRBJ2-1	TRBV5-1	CASSTGPPLNEQFF
TRBD2	TRBJ2-1	TRBV5-1	CASHLAPGGNNEQFF
TRBD1	TRBJ2-1	TRBV28	CASRSGGSPVNEQFF
.	TRBJ1-1	TRBV12-3/TRBV12-4	CASSAGPSTEAFF
.	TRBJ2-3	TRBV29-1	CSVWVQRITDTQYF
.	TRBJ2-7	TRBV15	CATSRDQLAGYYEQYF
.	TRBJ1-2	TRBV12-3/TRBV12-4	CASSFRGVGFGYTF
.	TRBJ2-1	TRBV5-1	CASSFSQEAYNEQFF
.	TRBJ1-1	TRBV7-2	CASSLQGRGNTEAFF
TRBD2	TRBJ2-7	TRBV5-4	CASSLSASGVYEQYF
.	TRBJ2-1	TRBV7-9	CASSLGGNSYNEQFF
.	TRBJ2-3	TRBV6-1	CASSEVAGTQYF
TRBD1	TRBJ1-2	TRBV6-6	CASSLGQGAVDGYTF
TRBD1	TRBJ1-5	TRBV28	CASSLGQGYRQPQHF
.	TRBJ1-5	TRBV7-2	CASSLHVDQPQHF
.	TRBJ1-5	TRBV28	CASSPPPVSNQPQHF
.	TRBJ2-3	TRBV7-9	CASSLGRGYKSTDTQYF
TRBD2	TRBJ2-7	TRBV28	CASSFLAGVPSYEQYF
.	TRBJ1-1	TRBV28	CASIGADVNTEAFF
TRBD2	TRBJ2-3	TRBV10-3	CAISRLAGEGTDTQYF
.	TRBJ1-5	TRBV4-2	CASSQDLGNNQPQHF
TRBD1	TRBJ1-2	TRBV28	CASSLNGQGGYGYTF
.	TRBJ2-5	TRBV28	CASSFPSMETQYF
TRBD1	TRBJ2-7	TRBV20-1	CSARGVRDRGSYEQYF
TRBD1	TRBJ2-5	TRBV5-4	CASRPGVGTGKETQYF
TRBD2	TRBJ2-3	TRBV4-3	CASSILAGEGTDTQYF
.	TRBJ2-7	TRBV20-1	CSARGMNYEQYF
.	TRBJ1-1	TRBV9	CASSVEVWGRHTEAFF
TRBD1	TRBJ1-1	TRBV5-6	CASSLPWDSTSEAFF
.	TRBJ1-5	TRBV6-1	CASTNSGHNQPQHF
TRBD2	TRBJ2-3	TRBV7-2	CASSLSSVLAARTDTQYF
.	TRBJ1-2	TRBV10-1	CASSLRDDEGTTTAPPYYGYTF